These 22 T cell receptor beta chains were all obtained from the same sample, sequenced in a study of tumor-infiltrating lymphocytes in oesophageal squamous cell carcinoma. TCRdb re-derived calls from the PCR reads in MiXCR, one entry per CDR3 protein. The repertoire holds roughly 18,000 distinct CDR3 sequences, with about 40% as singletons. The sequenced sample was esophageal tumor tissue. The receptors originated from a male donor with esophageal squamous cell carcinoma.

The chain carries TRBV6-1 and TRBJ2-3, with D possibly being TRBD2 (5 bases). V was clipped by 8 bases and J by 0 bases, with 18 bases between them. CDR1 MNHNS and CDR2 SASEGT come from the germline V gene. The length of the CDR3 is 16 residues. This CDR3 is CASSVRAASSTDTQYF. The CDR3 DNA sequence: TGTGCCAGCTCGGTCCGAGCGGCATCTAGCACAGATACGCAGTATTTT.

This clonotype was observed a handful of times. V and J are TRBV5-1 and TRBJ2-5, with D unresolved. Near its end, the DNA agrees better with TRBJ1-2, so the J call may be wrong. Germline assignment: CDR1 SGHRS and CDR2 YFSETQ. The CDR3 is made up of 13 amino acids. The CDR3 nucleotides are TGCGCCAGCAGCCCCCCGGAGGCGGGCGGCTACACCTTC. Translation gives CASSPPEAGGYTF.

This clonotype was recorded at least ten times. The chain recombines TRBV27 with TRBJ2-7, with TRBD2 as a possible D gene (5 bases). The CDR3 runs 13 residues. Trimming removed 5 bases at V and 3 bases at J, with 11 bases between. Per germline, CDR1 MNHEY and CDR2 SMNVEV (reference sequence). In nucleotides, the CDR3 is TGTGCCAGCAGTCCTGGACTTCTCTACGAGCAGTACTTC. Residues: CASSPGLLYEQYF.

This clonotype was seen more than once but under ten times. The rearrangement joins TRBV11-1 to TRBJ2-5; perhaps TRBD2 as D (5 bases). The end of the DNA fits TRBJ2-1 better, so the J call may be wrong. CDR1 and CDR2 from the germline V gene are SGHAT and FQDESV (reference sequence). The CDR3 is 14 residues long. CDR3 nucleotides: TGTGCCAGCAGCGGAGACGGGGTTTTGGATGAGCAGTTCTTC. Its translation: CASSGDGVLDEQFF.

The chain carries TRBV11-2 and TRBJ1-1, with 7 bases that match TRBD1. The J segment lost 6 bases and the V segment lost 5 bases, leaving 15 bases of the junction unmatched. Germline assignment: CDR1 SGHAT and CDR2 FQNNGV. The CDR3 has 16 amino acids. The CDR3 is CASSTVGRGRIAEAFF. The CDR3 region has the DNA TGTGCCAGCAGCACAGTAGGTAGGGGGCGGATCGCTGAAGCTTTCTTT.

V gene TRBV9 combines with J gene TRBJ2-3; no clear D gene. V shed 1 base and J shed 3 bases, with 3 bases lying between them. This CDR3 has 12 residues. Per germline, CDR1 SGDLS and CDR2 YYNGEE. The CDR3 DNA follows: TGTGCCAGCAGCGTACTGACAGATACGCAGTATTTT. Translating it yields CASSVLTDTQYF.

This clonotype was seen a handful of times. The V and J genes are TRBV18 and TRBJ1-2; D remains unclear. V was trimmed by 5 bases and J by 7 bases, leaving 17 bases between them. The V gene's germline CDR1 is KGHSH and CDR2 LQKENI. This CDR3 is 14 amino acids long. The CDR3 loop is CASSSDAARGGYTF. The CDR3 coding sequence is TGTGCCAGCTCATCCGACGCTGCAAGAGGTGGCTACACCTTC.

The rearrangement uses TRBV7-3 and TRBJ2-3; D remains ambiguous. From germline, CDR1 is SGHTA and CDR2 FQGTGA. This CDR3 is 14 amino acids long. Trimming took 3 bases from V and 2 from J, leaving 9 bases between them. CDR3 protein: CASSLNGLTDTQYF. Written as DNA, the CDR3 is TGTGCCAGCAGCTTGAATGGCCTCACAGATACGCAGTATTTT.

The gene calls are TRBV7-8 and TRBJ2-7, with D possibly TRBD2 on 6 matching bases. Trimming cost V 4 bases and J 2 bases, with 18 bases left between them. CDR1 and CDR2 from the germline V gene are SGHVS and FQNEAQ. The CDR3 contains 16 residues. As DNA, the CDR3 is TGTGCCAGCAGCTACGACAGAAACTGGAGGGCCTACGAGCAGTACTTC. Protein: CASSYDRNWRAYEQYF. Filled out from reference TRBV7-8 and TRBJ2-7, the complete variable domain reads GAGVSQSPRYKVAKRGQDVALRCDPISGHVSLFWYQQALGQGPEFLTYFQNEAQLDKSGLPSDRFFAERPEGSVSTLKIQRTQQEDSAVYLCASSYDRNWRAYEQYFGPGTRLTVT.

The CDR3 DNA reads TGTGCCTCCAGAATATCTCTGAACACTGAAGCTTTCTTT. This codes for CASRISLNTEAFF. The chain joins TRBV12-3 or TRBV12-4 to TRBJ1-1, with D unresolved. V was cut by 11 bases and J by 0 bases, with 13 bases left in between. The CDR3 is made up of 13 amino acids.

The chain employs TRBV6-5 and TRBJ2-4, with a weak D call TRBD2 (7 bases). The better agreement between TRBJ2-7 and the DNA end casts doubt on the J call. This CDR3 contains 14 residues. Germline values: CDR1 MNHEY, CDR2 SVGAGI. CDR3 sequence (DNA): TGTGCCAGCAAAAGGGGGGGCTCTTCCCACGAGCAGTACTTC. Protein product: CASKRGGSSHEQYF.

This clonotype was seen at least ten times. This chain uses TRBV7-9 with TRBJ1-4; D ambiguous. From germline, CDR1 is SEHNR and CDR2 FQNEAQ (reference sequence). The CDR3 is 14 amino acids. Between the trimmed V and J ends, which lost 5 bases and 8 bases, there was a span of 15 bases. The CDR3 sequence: CASSDPFAGEKLFF. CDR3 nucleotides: TGTGCCAGCAGCGACCCTTTCGCGGGGGAAAAACTGTTTTTT.

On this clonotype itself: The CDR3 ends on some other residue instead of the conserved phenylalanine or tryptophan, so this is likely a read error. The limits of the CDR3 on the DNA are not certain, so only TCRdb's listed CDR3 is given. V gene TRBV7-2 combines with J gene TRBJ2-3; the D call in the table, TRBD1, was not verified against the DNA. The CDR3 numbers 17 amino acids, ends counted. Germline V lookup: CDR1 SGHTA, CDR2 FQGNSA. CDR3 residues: CASSSWKGGYNEQFFGP.

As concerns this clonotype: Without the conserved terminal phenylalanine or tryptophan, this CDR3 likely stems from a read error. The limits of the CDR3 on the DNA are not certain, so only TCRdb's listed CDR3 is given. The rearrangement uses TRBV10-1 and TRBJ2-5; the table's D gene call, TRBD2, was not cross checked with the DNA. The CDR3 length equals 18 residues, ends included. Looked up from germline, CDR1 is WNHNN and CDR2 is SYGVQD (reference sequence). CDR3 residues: CASSGAAGLLPYEQYFGS.

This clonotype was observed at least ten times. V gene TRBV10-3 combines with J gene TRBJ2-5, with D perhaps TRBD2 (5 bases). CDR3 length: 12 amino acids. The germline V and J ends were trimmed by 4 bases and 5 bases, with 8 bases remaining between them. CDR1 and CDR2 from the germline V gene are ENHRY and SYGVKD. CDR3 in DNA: TGTGCCATCAGTGCACTAGGGGAGACCCAGTACTTC. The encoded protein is CAISALGETQYF.

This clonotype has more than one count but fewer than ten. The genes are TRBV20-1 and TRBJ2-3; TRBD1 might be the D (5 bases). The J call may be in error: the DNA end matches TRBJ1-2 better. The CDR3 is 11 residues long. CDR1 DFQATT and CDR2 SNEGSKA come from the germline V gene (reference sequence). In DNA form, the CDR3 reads TGCAGTGCTAGAGAAGGGGCTGGCTACACCTTC. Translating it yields CSAREGAGYTF.

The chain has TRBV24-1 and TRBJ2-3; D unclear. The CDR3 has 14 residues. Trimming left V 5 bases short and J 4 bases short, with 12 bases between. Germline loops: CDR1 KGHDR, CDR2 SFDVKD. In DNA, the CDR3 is TGTGCCACCAGTGCTGCAGAGACGGCAGATACGCAGTATTTT. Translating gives CATSAAETADTQYF.

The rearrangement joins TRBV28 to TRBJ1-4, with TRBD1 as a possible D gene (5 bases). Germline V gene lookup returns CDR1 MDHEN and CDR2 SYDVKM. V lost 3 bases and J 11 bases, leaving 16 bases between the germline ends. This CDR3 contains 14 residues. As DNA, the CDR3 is TGTGCCAGCAGTTTCCAAGACAGACCAGGGAAACTGTTTTTT. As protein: CASSFQDRPGKLFF.

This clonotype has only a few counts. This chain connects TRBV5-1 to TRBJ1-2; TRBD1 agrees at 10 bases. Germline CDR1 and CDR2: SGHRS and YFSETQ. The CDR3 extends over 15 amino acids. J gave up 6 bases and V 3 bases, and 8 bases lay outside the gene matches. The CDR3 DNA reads TGCGCCAGCAGCTATTCCGGGACAGGGGAAAATGGCTACACCTTC. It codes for CASSYSGTGENGYTF. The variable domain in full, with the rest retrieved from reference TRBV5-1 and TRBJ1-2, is KAGVTQTPRYLIKTRGQQVTLSCSPISGHRSVSWYQQTPGQGLQFLFEYFSETQRNKGNFPGRFSGRQFSNSRSEMNVSTLELGDSALYLCASSYSGTGENGYTFGSGTRLTVV.

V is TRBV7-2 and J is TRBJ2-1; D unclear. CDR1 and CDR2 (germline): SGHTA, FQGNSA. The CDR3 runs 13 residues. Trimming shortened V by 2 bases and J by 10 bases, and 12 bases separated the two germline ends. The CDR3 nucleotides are TGTGCCAGCAGCTTAAACCCTCGGAGAGAGCAGTTCTTC. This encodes CASSLNPRREQFF. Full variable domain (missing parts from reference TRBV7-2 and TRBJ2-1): GAGVSQSPSNKVTEKGKDVELRCDPISGHTALYWYRQSLGQGLEFLIYFQGNSAPDKSGLPSDRFSAERTGGSVSTLTIQRTQQEDSAVYLCASSLNPRREQFFGPGTRLTVL.

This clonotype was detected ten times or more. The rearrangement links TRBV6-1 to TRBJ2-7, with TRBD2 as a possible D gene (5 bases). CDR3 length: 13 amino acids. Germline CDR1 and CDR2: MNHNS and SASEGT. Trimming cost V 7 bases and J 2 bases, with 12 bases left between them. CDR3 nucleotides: TGTGCCAGCATGCCTGAGGGCACCTACGAGCAGTACTTC. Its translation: CASMPEGTYEQYF.

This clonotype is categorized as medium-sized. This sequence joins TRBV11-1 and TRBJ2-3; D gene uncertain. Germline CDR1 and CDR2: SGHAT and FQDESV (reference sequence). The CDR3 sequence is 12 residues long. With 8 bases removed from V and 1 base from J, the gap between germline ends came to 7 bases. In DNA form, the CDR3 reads TGTGCCAGCCGCCGCGGCACAGATACGCAGTATTTT. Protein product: CASRRGTDTQYF.